This TCR beta chain derives from a study of T-cell reconstitution after alpha-beta-depleted transplantation in children. The TCRbeta library incorporated unique molecular identifiers. TCRdb re-derived calls from the PCR reads in MiXCR, one entry per CDR3 protein. The sample shows 600,000 or so distinct CDR3 sequences, more than 20% of them seen only once. The germline V gene has CDR1 LGHDT and CDR2 YNNKEL (reference sequence). Trimming took 1 base from V and 2 from J, leaving 15 bases between them. The length of the CDR3 is 16 residues. In its sample, this clonotype was seen many times. Its antigen is unknown. Study-level findings and limits: About two months after transplant, alpha-beta T cells reportedly came from several hundred expanded graft clones. At the one-year point after transplant, T-cell counts and TCRbeta diversity were found to come mostly from T cells that had been newly produced. Surviving recipient T cells and thymic progenitors accounted for the high day-60 TCRbeta diversity observed in some patients.

This sequence joins TRBV3-1 and TRBJ2-7, with D perhaps TRBD1 or TRBD2 (5 bases each). The starting material was PBMCs, mostly from graft donor cells, obtained 360 days after TCRalphabeta/CD19-depleted stem cell transplant. This clonotype was obtained from a boy under three years old who had a stem cell transplant for acute myeloid leukemia, so the T cells may come from the graft donor. The CDR3 DNA reads as TGTGCCAGCAGCCAAGGTCGGGTCGGGGCTACCTACGAGCAGTACGTC. As protein: CASSQGRVGATYEQYV.